Presented here are 26 T cell receptor beta chains from one specimen sequenced in a study of T cell responses to AZD1222 COVID-19 vaccine. TCRdb's table, derived via immunoSEQ multiplex PCR, lists solely in-frame clones and lacks some. Among more than 70,000 clones, roughly nine tenths were seen once, and the ten largest hold 5%. This specimen was peripheral blood, taken 28 days after the second AZD1222 dose. All receptors come from an adult who received the AZD1222 COVID-19 vaccine.

The sample holds one count of this clone. The V gene is TRBV7-9, the J gene TRBJ2-7, with 7 bases matching TRBD2. Germline V gives CDR1 SEHNR, CDR2 FQNEAQ (reference sequence). The length of the CDR3 is 16 residues. V lost 5 bases, J lost 1 base, and 11 bases stayed unmatched. CDR3 in DNA: TGTGCCAGCAGCACCCCGGGGAGGGCCGAATCCTACGAGCAGTACTTC. It translates to CASSTPGRAESYEQYF. Based on the CDR3 plus reference TRBV7-9 and TRBJ2-7, the full variable domain is DTGVSQNPRHKITKRGQNVTFRCDPISEHNRLYWYRQTLGQGPEFLTYFQNEAQLEKSRLLSDRFSAERPKGSFSTLEIQRTEQGDSAMYLCASSTPGRAESYEQYFGPGTRLTVT.

This chain connects TRBV6-5 to TRBJ1-5; 7 bases are a match to TRBD1. Germline values: CDR1 MNHEY, CDR2 SVGAGI. The CDR3 extends over 14 amino acids. The V and J ends lost 6 bases and 6 bases, in that order; junction bases with no gene match: 8. For the CDR3, the DNA is TGTGCCAGCAGCCGACAGGGTGGGACTCAGCCCCAGCATTTT. Translation: CASSRQGGTQPQHF.

This clone appeared once. The chain has TRBV19 and TRBJ2-1; TRBD2 is a possible D gene (5 bases). Germline assignment: CDR1 LNHDA and CDR2 SQIVND (reference sequence). Trimming shortened V by 5 bases and J by 2 bases, and 10 bases separated the two germline ends. The CDR3 consists of 14 residues. CDR3 amino acids: CASSPLTTYNEQFF. CDR3 in DNA: TGTGCCAGTAGTCCCCTGACTACCTACAATGAGCAGTTCTTC.

The J gene is TRBJ2-5, the V gene TRBV13; TRBD2 agrees at 7 bases. V shed 3 bases, J shed 5 bases, and the junction held 6 bases outside the gene matches. The germline V gene has CDR1 PRHDT and CDR2 FYEKMQ (reference sequence). The length of the CDR3 is 14 residues. CDR3 region: CASSFLPGGETQYF. The DNA for the CDR3 is TGTGCCAGCAGCTTTTTACCGGGGGGTGAGACCCAGTACTTC.

The rearrangement links TRBV6-1 to TRBJ2-6; perhaps TRBD1 as D (5 bases). The CDR3 is 16 residues long. Trimming pared 3 bases from V and 3 bases from J, leaving 12 bases between. Germline V lookup: CDR1 MNHNS, CDR2 SASEGT. The DNA of the CDR3 is TGTGCCAGCAGTGACAGGGTGGGCTTTGGGGCCAACGTCCTGACTTTC. Translation: CASSDRVGFGANVLTF.

This chain joins TRBV18 and TRBJ1-5; 7 bases are a match to TRBD1. In germline, CDR1 is KGHSH, CDR2 LQKENI. Trimming took 3 bases from V and 3 from J; bases not matched to a gene: 5. CDR3 length: 15 amino acids. The CDR3 protein is CASSPDRNINQPQHF. DNA for the CDR3: TGTGCCAGCTCACCGGACAGGAATATCAATCAGCCCCAGCATTTT.

This clone was recorded only once. The V and J genes are TRBV27 and TRBJ2-7; TRBD2 aligns across 9 bases. Losses at the gene ends were 5 bases for V and 3 bases for J; bases not matched to a gene: 8. Per the germline V gene, CDR1 is MNHEY and CDR2 is SMNVEV (reference sequence). This CDR3 spans 15 amino acids. CDR3 DNA: TGTGCCAGCAGTCCCCAGCGGGGGGCACTCTACGAGCAGTACTTC. Translation: CASSPQRGALYEQYF.

V gene TRBV3-1 (or the pseudogene TRBV3-2) combines with J gene TRBJ2-7; 9 nucleotides align to TRBD1. CDR1 is LGHDT, CDR2 YNNKEL, per germline (reference sequence). This CDR3 has 13 amino acids. After removal of 4 bases from V and 5 bases from J, the junction contained 3 bases not matched to a gene. CDR3 DNA sequence: TGTGCCAGCAGCCTACAGGGGGCTCACGAGCAGTACTTC. Its protein product is CASSLQGAHEQYF.

The chain carries TRBV19 and TRBJ2-7; D is uncertain. The CDR3 has 14 residues. Trimming cost V 7 bases and J 0 bases, with 13 bases left between them. In germline, CDR1 is LNHDA, CDR2 SQIVND (reference sequence). The DNA of the CDR3 is TGTGCCAGTACTGCGACACCGAGCTCCTACGAGCAGTACTTC. It specifies CASTATPSSYEQYF. Drawing the rest from reference TRBV19 and TRBJ2-7, the complete variable domain is DGGITQSPKYLFRKEGQNVTLSCEQNLNHDAMYWYRQDPGQGLRLIYYSQIVNDFQKGDIAEGYSVSREKKESFPLTVTSAQKNPTAFYLCASTATPSSYEQYFGPGTRLTVT.

The chain has TRBV27 and TRBJ2-5, with D possibly being TRBD2 (6 bases). The V and J ends lost 5 bases and 2 bases respectively, with 15 bases between them. The CDR3 spans 15 residues. The V gene's germline CDR1 is MNHEY and CDR2 SMNVEV (reference sequence). The CDR3 spells CASSPQGLFQETQYF. Written as DNA, the CDR3 is TGTGCCAGCAGTCCCCAGGGACTCTTTCAAGAGACCCAGTACTTC.

The chain employs TRBV16 and TRBJ2-4; weak D call: TRBD1 (6 bases). Germline CDR1 reads KGHSY; CDR2 reads FQNENV. The CDR3 spans 16 residues. Trimming pared 5 bases from V and 0 bases from J, leaving 14 bases between. CDR3: CASSDLGATAKNIQYF. The CDR3 DNA sequence: TGTGCCAGCAGCGACTTGGGGGCGACAGCCAAAAACATTCAGTACTTC. Based on the CDR3 plus reference TRBV16 and TRBJ2-4, the full variable domain is GEEVAQTPKHLVRGEGQKAKLYCAPIKGHSYVFWYQQVLKNEFKFLISFQNENVFDETGMPKERFSAKCLPNSPCSLEIQATKLEDSAVYFCASSDLGATAKNIQYFGAGTRLSVL.

The chain joins TRBV4-1 to TRBJ1-2; D is perhaps TRBD1 (6 bases). Germline assignment: CDR1 MGHRA and CDR2 YSYEKL. The CDR3 has 16 residues. V lost 1 base, J lost 1 base, and 13 bases lay in between. CDR3 sequence: CASSQVPTGLNYGYTF. The CDR3 DNA reads as TGCGCCAGCAGCCAAGTTCCGACAGGCCTTAACTATGGCTACACCTTC.

This CDR3 reads CASSYDRVNEQFF. The CDR3 DNA reads TGTGCCAGCAGTTACGACAGGGTCAATGAGCAGTTCTTC. The genes are TRBV6-5 and TRBJ2-1; TRBD1 matches at 7 bases. The V gene's germline CDR1 is MNHEY and CDR2 SVGAGI. The CDR3 covers 13 residues. J lost 6 bases, V lost 2 bases, and 1 base had no gene match.

J is TRBJ1-6 and V is TRBV5-8, with D unresolved. CDR1 and CDR2 (germline): SGHTS, YDEGEE. CDR3 length: 14 amino acids. V lost 4 bases, J lost 9 bases, and 14 bases lay in between. The CDR3 loop is CASSPLDGTSPLHF. CDR3 sequence (DNA): TGTGCCAGCAGCCCGCTTGACGGTACTTCACCCCTCCACTTT.

The CDR3 spells CASSQGLSQETQYF. The CDR3 DNA reads TGCGCCAGCAGCCAGGGACTATCACAAGAGACCCAGTACTTC. The V gene is TRBV5-1, the J gene TRBJ2-5; TRBD2 aligns across 7 bases. Trimming took 4 bases from V and 2 from J; bases not matched to a gene: 5. Germline-derived CDR1 and CDR2 are SGHRS and YFSETQ. The CDR3 contains 14 residues. The full variable domain, rest sourced from reference TRBV5-1 and TRBJ2-5, is KAGVTQTPRYLIKTRGQQVTLSCSPISGHRSVSWYQQTPGQGLQFLFEYFSETQRNKGNFPGRFSGRQFSNSRSEMNVSTLELGDSALYLCASSQGLSQETQYFGPGTRLLVL.

This chain joins TRBV6-5 and TRBJ1-5; D may be TRBD1 (5 bases). Germline V CDR1 and CDR2: MNHEY, SVGAGI. Trimming cost V 10 bases and J 0 bases, with 13 bases left between them. This CDR3 contains 14 residues. This CDR3 reads CATYSGLSNQPQHF. Here the CDR3 DNA reads TGTGCCACATATTCAGGGCTTAGCAATCAGCCCCAGCATTTT.

The V gene is TRBV16, the J gene TRBJ1-1; no firm D call. V was shortened by 0 bases and J by 0 bases, with 8 bases between the two germline ends. This CDR3 contains 15 residues. Per the germline V gene, CDR1 is KGHSY and CDR2 is FQNENV. The CDR3 region has the DNA TGTGCCAGCAGCCAATCGCTGGGGATGAACACTGAAGCTTTCTTT. Protein product: CASSQSLGMNTEAFF.

V is TRBV29-1 and J is TRBJ2-3; a possible D gene is TRBD2 (6 bases). Trimming left V 4 bases short and J 2 bases short, with 13 bases between. CDR3 size: 14 residues. The germline CDR1 and CDR2 sequences are SQVTM and ANQGSEA. DNA for the CDR3: TGCAGCGTTGTCCCGGGGGACCCCACAGATACGCAGTATTTT. This gives the protein CSVVPGDPTDTQYF.

V and J are TRBV7-2 and TRBJ1-6; D uncertain. The V and J ends lost 3 bases and 5 bases respectively, with 11 bases between them. The V gene's germline CDR1 is SGHTA and CDR2 FQGNSA. The CDR3 has 15 amino acids. The chain's CDR3 is CASSFQGRDNSPLHF. The CDR3 DNA sequence: TGTGCCAGCAGCTTTCAAGGACGGGATAATTCACCCCTCCACTTT. The full variable domain, in which reference TRBV7-2 and TRBJ1-6 provide the parts outside the CDR3, is GAGVSQSPSNKVTEKGKDVELRCDPISGHTALYWYRQSLGQGLEFLIYFQGNSAPDKSGLPSDRFSAERTGGSVSTLTIQRTQQEDSAVYLCASSFQGRDNSPLHFGNGTRLTVT.

This clone was counted between two and nine times. The chain employs TRBV6-4 and TRBJ1-2, with TRBD1 matching 9 bases. V shed 6 bases and J 7 bases; nucleotides not matched to a gene: 6. Per the germline V gene, CDR1 is MRHNA and CDR2 is SNTAGT. CDR3 length: 13 amino acids. CDR3 nucleotide sequence: TGTGCCAGCAGCGAAGGGACAGGGACTGGCTACACCTTC. Protein sequence: CASSEGTGTGYTF.

The genes are TRBV29-1 and TRBJ1-1; 7 bases line up with TRBD1. J gave up 1 base and V 6 bases, and 5 bases lay outside the gene matches. Germline CDR1 is SQVTM and CDR2 is ANQGSEA. This CDR3 has 13 amino acids. CDR3 nucleotide sequence: TGCAGCGTCGCTGACAGGGAGAACACTGAAGCTTTCTTT. Encoded protein: CSVADRENTEAFF. Combining the CDR3 with reference TRBV29-1 and TRBJ1-1 gives the whole variable domain SAVISQKPSRDICQRGTSLTIQCQVDSQVTMMFWYRQQPGQSLTLIATANQGSEATYESGFVIDKFPISRPNLTFSTLTVSNMSPEDSSIYLCSVADRENTEAFFGQGTRLTVV.

This rearrangement joins TRBV5-1 to TRBJ1-4; D not certain. Trimming took off 0 bases at V and 8 bases at J, with 14 bases between the two ends. Germline CDR1 is SGHRS and CDR2 is YFSETQ. This CDR3 comprises 15 residues. The CDR3 nucleotides read TGCGCCAGCAGCTTGGTACCCAACAGCTGGGAAAAACTGTTTTTT. Translation: CASSLVPNSWEKLFF. The entire variable domain, with the rest obtained from reference TRBV5-1 and TRBJ1-4, is as follows: KAGVTQTPRYLIKTRGQQVTLSCSPISGHRSVSWYQQTPGQGLQFLFEYFSETQRNKGNFPGRFSGRQFSNSRSEMNVSTLELGDSALYLCASSLVPNSWEKLFFGSGTQLSVL.

CDR3 protein: CASRQDTMNTEAFF. The DNA for the CDR3 is TGTGCCAGCAGACAGGACACCATGAACACTGAAGCTTTCTTT. This chain joins TRBV5-5 and TRBJ1-1; possible D gene TRBD1, 5 bases. Germline V CDR1 and CDR2: SGHKS, YYEKEE (reference sequence). The CDR3 has 14 amino acids. Trimming shortened V by 5 bases and J by 0 bases, and 11 bases separated the two germline ends.

V gene TRBV11-2 combines with J gene TRBJ2-7; D possibly corresponds to TRBD2 (7 bases). Germline CDR1 and CDR2: SGHAT and FQNNGV. This CDR3 has 14 residues. Trimming shortened V by 1 base and J by 3 bases, and 10 bases separated the two germline ends. In nucleotides, the CDR3 is TGTGCCAGCAGCTTAGGGGGGGGCGGCTACGAGCAGTACTTC. Translation: CASSLGGGGYEQYF.

This clone has more than one count but fewer than ten. The chain carries TRBV6-5 and TRBJ1-1; 8 bases fit TRBD1. V lost 2 bases to trimming and J lost 7 bases; unmatched junction nucleotides: 6. Germline-derived CDR1 and CDR2 are MNHEY and SVGAGI. CDR3 length: 14 amino acids. This chain's CDR3 is CASSYLDREGEAFF. Here the CDR3 DNA reads TGTGCCAGCAGTTACCTGGACAGGGAAGGTGAAGCTTTCTTT.

Here the CDR3 reads CASSRRDRDYEQYF. The CDR3 coding sequence is TGTGCCAGCAGCCGTCGGGACAGAGACTACGAGCAGTACTTC. This chain uses TRBV11-2 with TRBJ2-7; 7 bases map to TRBD1. Germline V CDR1 and CDR2: SGHAT, FQNNGV. After removal of 5 bases from V and 3 bases from J, the junction contained 7 bases not matched to a gene. The CDR3 loop spans 14 amino acids.